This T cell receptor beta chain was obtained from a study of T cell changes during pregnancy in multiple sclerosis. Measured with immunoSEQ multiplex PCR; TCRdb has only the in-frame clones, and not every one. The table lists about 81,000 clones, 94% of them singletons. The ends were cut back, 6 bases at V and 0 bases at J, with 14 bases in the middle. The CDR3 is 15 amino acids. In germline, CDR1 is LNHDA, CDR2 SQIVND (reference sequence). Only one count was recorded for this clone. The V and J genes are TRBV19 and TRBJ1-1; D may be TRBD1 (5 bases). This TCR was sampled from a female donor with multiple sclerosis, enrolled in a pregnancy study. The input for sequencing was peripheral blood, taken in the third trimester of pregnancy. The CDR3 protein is CASSGGGRVNTEAFF. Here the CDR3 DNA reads TGTGCCAGTAGCGGGGGGGGTCGTGTGAACACTGAAGCTTTCTTT.